The 11 T cell receptor beta chains below were found in one sample sequenced in a study of regulatory T cells in long-lasting Graves disease. Time point indicated: newly diagnosed GD, antithyroid drugs for less than 3 months. PBMC RNA served as the TCR library source. The authors built TCR beta libraries using iRepertoire HTBI primers and Arm-PCR of CDR3 regions. TCRdb re-derived calls from the multiplex PCR reads in MiXCR, one entry per CDR3 protein. The sample comprises approximately 470,000 distinct CDR3 sequences, roughly 17% of which are singletons, and 12% rests with the top ten. In addition, the sample was reused for a study of T cells in Graves' hyperthyroidism and ophthalmopathy.

The material was peripheral blood mononuclear cells (PBMCs), obtained at new diagnosis, from a patient treated with antithyroid drugs. These receptors were collected from a middle-aged man with Graves disease.

This chain connects TRBV29-1 to TRBJ2-5; 7 positions agree with TRBD1. The CDR3 runs to 14 residues. CDR1 and CDR2 (germline): SQVTM, ANQGSEA. V gave up 5 bases and J gave up 5 bases; unmatched junction bases: 11. CDR3 DNA sequence: TGCAGCGTTACCTCGGACAGGACGGTGGAGACCCAGTACTTC. It codes for CSVTSDRTVETQYF.

Many counts were recorded for this clonotype. CDR3 sequence reads: CSAREAGFRSGELFF. The CDR3 DNA reads TGCAGTGCTAGGGAAGCGGGATTCAGATCCGGGGAGCTGTTTTTT. This chain connects TRBV20-1 to TRBJ2-2; 7 bases map to TRBD2. CDR3 length equals 15 residues. Germline V CDR1 and CDR2: DFQATT, SNEGSKA (reference sequence). The trim removed 3 bases at V and 6 bases at J, leaving 10 bases unmatched.

Many counts were recorded for this clonotype. V and J are TRBV3-1 and TRBJ2-7; D is undetermined. The CDR3 loop spans 13 amino acids. Germline CDR1 and CDR2: LGHDT and YNNKEL (reference sequence). V shed 1 base and J shed 6 bases, with 10 bases lying between them. CDR3 sequence reads: CASSQVPYGEQYF. In DNA, the CDR3 is TGTGCCAGCAGCCAAGTTCCCTACGGCGAGCAGTACTTC.

Many counts were recorded for this clonotype. J is TRBJ2-1 and V is TRBV3-1, with a possible D match to TRBD2 (6 bases). The CDR3 sequence is 15 residues long. Germline V gene sequence: CDR1 LGHDT, CDR2 YNNKEL (reference sequence). V lost 0 bases and J 10 bases, leaving 16 bases between the germline ends. This chain's CDR3 is CASSQDPAGQGEQFF. As DNA, the CDR3 is TGTGCCAGCAGCCAAGATCCGGCGGGGCAAGGCGAGCAGTTCTTC.

The V and J genes are TRBV5-5 and TRBJ2-1; TRBD2 matches at 15 bases. The length of the CDR3 is 18 residues. The V gene end was trimmed by 4 bases and the J gene end by 6 bases; junction bases not matched to a gene: 11. Germline V gives CDR1 SGHKS, CDR2 YYEKEE (reference sequence). CDR3 amino acids: CASSTDWTSGRALNEQFF. CDR3 bases: TGTGCCAGCAGCACAGATTGGACTAGCGGGAGGGCCCTCAATGAGCAGTTCTTC. Variable domain in full (rest from reference TRBV5-5 and TRBJ2-1): DAGVTQSPTHLIKTRGQQVTLRCSPISGHKSVSWYQQVLGQGPQFIFQYYEKEERGRGNFPDRFSARQFPNYSSELNVNALLLGDSALYLCASSTDWTSGRALNEQFFGPGTRLTVL.

This clonotype was found many times. This chain connects TRBV20-1 to TRBJ2-5; D remains ambiguous. Per germline, CDR1 DFQATT and CDR2 SNEGSKA (reference sequence). Trimming cost V 3 bases and J 7 bases, with 18 bases left between them. The CDR3 has 14 amino acids. CDR3 protein: CSARIRATLLTQYF. Written as DNA, the CDR3 is TGCAGTGCTAGGATACGGGCCACCCTATTGACCCAGTACTTC.

Many counts were recorded for this clonotype. V and J are TRBV6-5 and TRBJ2-6, with D uncertain. Trimming removed 4 bases at V and 0 bases at J, with 7 bases between. This CDR3 spans 15 amino acids. Germline V lookup: CDR1 MNHEY, CDR2 SVGAGI. The CDR3 nucleotides are TGTGCCAGCAGTTGGGCTGACTCTGGGGCCAACGTCCTGACTTTC. Translating gives CASSWADSGANVLTF.

This clonotype was observed many times. The chain combines TRBV19 with TRBJ2-1, with D tentatively TRBD2 (5 bases). V dropped 6 bases and J dropped 4 bases, with 13 bases sitting between them. CDR1 LNHDA and CDR2 SQIVND come from the germline V gene (reference sequence). The CDR3 has 14 residues. The DNA of the CDR3 is TGTGCCAGTAGAGCGAGCGGCGGATACAATGAGCAGTTCTTC. This sequence encodes CASRASGGYNEQFF.

This clonotype was observed a handful of times. This sequence joins TRBV29-1 and TRBJ2-6; D might be TRBD1 (5 bases). The CDR3 extends over 16 amino acids. V was cut by 3 bases and J by 2 bases, with 14 bases left in between. The V gene's germline CDR1 is SQVTM and CDR2 ANQGSEA. The CDR3 DNA sequence: TGCAGCGTTGATGTGCCAGGGCAACCTGGGGCCAACGTCCTGACTTTC. It codes for CSVDVPGQPGANVLTF.

The chain is built from TRBV6-1 and TRBJ2-5; D is possibly TRBD1 or TRBD2 (6 bases each). Trimming shortened V by 10 bases and J by 0 bases, and 15 bases separated the two germline ends. The CDR3 contains 14 residues. Germline V CDR1 and CDR2: MNHNS, SASEGT. The CDR3 is CATNRGGYQETQYF. In DNA form, the CDR3 reads TGTGCCACTAACCGAGGGGGGTACCAAGAGACCCAGTACTTC.

The chain is built from TRBV9 and TRBJ2-3; 7 bases agree with TRBD1. J lost 4 bases, V lost 3 bases, and 8 bases had no gene match. CDR3 length equals 15 residues. In germline, CDR1 is SGDLS, CDR2 YYNGEE. In DNA form, the CDR3 reads TGTGCCAGCAGCGGCTACAGGGGTGGTGCAGATACGCAGTATTTT. It encodes CASSGYRGGADTQYF.